This TCR beta chain was identified during a study of T cell responses to AZD1222 COVID-19 vaccine. Study-level points and caveats: Females outnumbered males among donors, who were mostly white British; clonal diversity was possibly underestimated. There were vaccine-associated CD4 TCRs across spike, dominant at 160-218 and 743-854. Baseline antibody screening turned up just a handful of seropositive AZD1222 recipients. In the spike-specific TCR repertoire, nearly half reportedly target unmutated variant regions.

Clones were sequenced by immunoSEQ multiplex PCR, and TCRdb holds only the in-frame ones, with some missing. Among some 31,000 clones listed, over 75% were seen once. Unmatched junction bases numbered 0, after V lost 8 bases and J lost 3 bases. The CDR3 length is 12 residues. Germline assignment: CDR1 SGHNT and CDR2 YENEEA. As concerns this clone: No antigen is known for it.

The sample in question was peripheral blood, obtained 28 days after the second AZD1222 dose. The origin of this receptor is an adult who received the AZD1222 COVID-19 vaccine. The chain uses TRBV11-3 and TRBJ2-3; 9 bases are shared with TRBD1. In DNA form, the CDR3 reads TGTGCCAGCGGGACAGGGACAGATACGCAGTATTTT. It encodes CASGTGTDTQYF.